What follows are 26 T cell receptor beta chains derived from one specimen sequenced in a study of radiotherapy plus CTLA-4 blockade in lung cancer. Sequencing used immunoSEQ multiplex PCR; TCRdb keeps in-frame clones, though not all of them. Seen here are tens of thousands of clones, roughly four fifths observed once, and the top ten hold roughly 15%. The source was peripheral blood, collected from a patient treated with radiotherapy plus ipilimumab. The receptors come from a human donor with non-small cell lung cancer that progressed on radiotherapy plus ipilimumab.

J is TRBJ2-3 and V is TRBV7-9; D uncertain. CDR1 SEHNR and CDR2 FQNEAQ come from the germline V gene (reference sequence). V shed 2 bases and J shed 0 bases, with 9 bases lying between them. The CDR3 is 15 amino acids. The DNA of the CDR3 is TGTGCCAGCAGCTTAATGATGACTAGCACAGATACGCAGTATTTT. This codes for CASSLMMTSTDTQYF.

Points on this clone: Other DNA sequences in the sample encode the same CDR3. The chain employs TRBV5-1 and TRBJ2-7, with TRBD1 matching 10 bases. Germline V CDR1 and CDR2: SGHRS, YFSETQ. Losses at the gene ends were 0 bases for V and 1 base for J; bases not matched to a gene: 1. The CDR3 loop spans 15 amino acids. CDR3 sequence reads: CASSLAGQGSYEQYF. The CDR3 bases are TGCGCCAGCAGCTTGGCGGGACAGGGGTCCTACGAGCAGTACTTC. Full variable domain (remainder filled in from reference TRBV5-1 and TRBJ2-7): KAGVTQTPRYLIKTRGQQVTLSCSPISGHRSVSWYQQTPGQGLQFLFEYFSETQRNKGNFPGRFSGRQFSNSRSEMNVSTLELGDSALYLCASSLAGQGSYEQYFGPGTRLTVT.

V is TRBV5-4 and J is TRBJ2-2; tentatively, D is TRBD1 (6 bases). Trimming pared 4 bases from V and 1 base from J, leaving 14 bases between. This CDR3 has 16 amino acids. Germline CDR1 and CDR2: SGHNT and YYREEE (reference sequence). CDR3 sequence: CASSLQGRGNTGELFF. CDR3 DNA sequence: TGTGCCAGCAGCCTACAGGGTAGAGGGAACACCGGGGAGCTGTTTTTT.

The V and J genes are TRBV9 and TRBJ2-1, with D possibly called TRBD1 or TRBD2 (6 bases each). The CDR3 totals 15 residues. CDR1 and CDR2 from the germline V gene are SGDLS and YYNGEE. The V and J ends lost 0 bases and 7 bases respectively, with 14 bases between them. DNA for the CDR3: TGTGCCAGCAGCGTAGAGGGGGGAGTGTTGAATGAGCAGTTCTTC. Its translation: CASSVEGGVLNEQFF.

This chain uses TRBV11-3 with TRBJ2-5; 12 nucleotides align to TRBD2. The V gene's germline CDR1 is SGHNT and CDR2 YENEEA. Trimming removed 5 bases from V and 4 bases from J; junction bases left unmatched: 11. This CDR3 region has 17 residues. CDR3 region: CASSLAGGLAGLETQYF. The CDR3 nucleotides read TGTGCCAGCAGCCTAGCGGGGGGGCTAGCGGGCCTAGAGACCCAGTACTTC. The whole variable domain, filled in from reference TRBV11-3 and TRBJ2-5, reads EAGVVQSPRYKIIEKKQPVAFWCNPISGHNTLYWYLQNLGQGPELLIRYENEEAVDDSQLPKDRFSAERLKGVDSTLKIQPAELGDSAVYLCASSLAGGLAGLETQYFGPGTRLLVL.

The chain is built from TRBV4-3 and TRBJ2-3; 10 bases match TRBD2. CDR1 LGHNA and CDR2 YSLEER come from the germline V gene. The ends lost 0 bases at V and 1 base at J; junction bases unmatched: 10. This CDR3 is 19 amino acids long. CDR3 nucleotides: TGCGCCAGCAGCCAAGAGTCAAGCGGGAGGGGGTTCGGCACAGATACGCAGTATTTT. Amino acids: CASSQESSGRGFGTDTQYF.

The chain couples TRBV4-1 to TRBJ2-6; D call uncertain. V lost 0 bases, J lost 0 bases, and 15 bases lay in between. Germline V gene lookup returns CDR1 MGHRA and CDR2 YSYEKL. The CDR3 runs 19 residues. CDR3 DNA: TGCGCCAGCAGCCAAGATTCCCCCAGGACCTACTCTGGGGCCAACGTCCTGACTTTC. Translated: CASSQDSPRTYSGANVLTF.

The chain combines TRBV27 with TRBJ2-7, with 10 bases fitting TRBD2. The V gene end was trimmed by 5 bases and the J gene end by 4 bases; junction bases not matched to a gene: 8. Germline CDR1 and CDR2: MNHEY and SMNVEV (reference sequence). The length of the CDR3 is 15 residues. CDR3 bases: TGTGCCAGCAGTATCCTAGCGGGAGTCGCTTACGAGCAGTACTTC. Amino acids: CASSILAGVAYEQYF.

A few counts support this clone. The rearrangement uses TRBV2 and TRBJ1-1, with TRBD1 matching 7 bases. Per the germline V gene, CDR1 is SNHLY and CDR2 is FYNNEI. Germline trimming cut 4 bases from V and 1 base from J; bases unmatched to any gene: 6. The CDR3 covers 15 residues. The CDR3 spells CASSGTGVGNTEAFF. Here the CDR3 DNA reads TGTGCCAGCAGTGGCACAGGGGTTGGGAACACTGAAGCTTTCTTT.

This chain connects TRBV25-1 to TRBJ1-5; a weak D match, TRBD1 (5 bases). CDR1 is MGHDK, CDR2 SYGVNS, per germline. The V end was cut by 3 bases, the J end by 7 bases, with 16 bases between. The CDR3 extends over 15 amino acids. CDR3 sequence: CASSDGGGTIQPQHF. In DNA, the CDR3 is TGTGCCAGCAGTGATGGCGGGGGGACCATCCAGCCCCAGCATTTT.

The rearrangement joins TRBV11-2 to TRBJ1-4; D is unclear. The germline gives CDR1 SGHAT, CDR2 FQNNGV. This CDR3 spans 13 amino acids. Trimming shortened V by 5 bases and J by 8 bases, and 12 bases separated the two germline ends. The CDR3 nucleotides read TGTGCCAGCAGCCCGACGGGCCCCGAAAAACTGTTTTTT. As protein: CASSPTGPEKLFF. Combining the CDR3 with reference TRBV11-2 and TRBJ1-4 gives the whole variable domain EAGVAQSPRYKIIEKRQSVAFWCNPISGHATLYWYQQILGQGPKLLIQFQNNGVVDDSQLPKDRFSAERLKGVDSTLKIQPAKLEDSAVYLCASSPTGPEKLFFGSGTQLSVL.

V usage is TRBV4-2 and J usage is TRBJ2-5; 15 bases map to TRBD2. Germline values: CDR1 LGHNA, CDR2 YNFKEQ. Unmatched junction bases numbered 4, after V lost 0 bases and J lost 2 bases. The CDR3 spans 18 residues. The CDR3 sequence: CASSQDGTSGGPQETQYF. CDR3 DNA: TGTGCCAGCAGCCAAGACGGGACTAGCGGGGGGCCTCAAGAGACCCAGTACTTC.

V usage is TRBV7-9 and J usage is TRBJ1-4; weak D call: TRBD1 (5 bases). Trimming shortened V by 3 bases and J by 1 base, and 12 bases separated the two germline ends. CDR3 length: 16 amino acids. CDR1 and CDR2 from the germline V gene are SEHNR and FQNEAQ (reference sequence). The CDR3 DNA follows: TGTGCCAGCAGCTTCTCAGGGATGGAAACTAATGAAAAACTGTTTTTT. This translates into CASSFSGMETNEKLFF.

The chain employs TRBV5-4 and TRBJ2-1; 12 bases align to TRBD2. CDR1 and CDR2 (germline): SGHNT, YYREEE (reference sequence). The V segment lost 4 bases and the J segment 9 bases; nucleotides outside the gene matches: 11. The CDR3 runs to 16 residues. CDR3 bases: TGTGCCAGCAGCCGAGACGGACTAGCGGGATCTAGTGAGCAGTTCTTC. It codes for CASSRDGLAGSSEQFF. Together with reference TRBV5-4 and TRBJ2-1, the CDR3 gives the full variable domain: ETGVTQSPTHLIKTRGQQVTLRCSSQSGHNTVSWYQQALGQGPQFIFQYYREEENGRGNFPPRFSGLQFPNYSSELNVNALELDDSALYLCASSRDGLAGSSEQFFGPGTRLTVL.

This clone showed up just once. V gene TRBV6-5 combines with J gene TRBJ1-6; D uncertain. There are 14 residues in the CDR3. Germline V gene sequence: CDR1 MNHEY, CDR2 SVGAGI. The ends were cut back, 5 bases at V and 3 bases at J, with 8 bases in the middle. The CDR3 loop is CASSDGSYNSPLHF. The DNA of the CDR3 is TGTGCCAGCAGTGACGGCAGCTATAATTCACCCCTCCACTTT.

The genes are TRBV23-1 and TRBJ1-1; D not certain. TRBV23-1 carries the ORF label, with uncertain function. Trimming shortened V by 3 bases and J by 2 bases, and 10 bases separated the two germline ends. The CDR3 is made up of 14 amino acids. The CDR3 region has the DNA TGCGCCAGCAGTCATAATGTGAGCAACACTGAAGCTTTCTTT. Translating gives CASSHNVSNTEAFF.

This rearrangement joins TRBV6-8 to TRBJ1-4, with a tentative D call TRBD1 (5 bases). Germline CDR1 is MNHGY and CDR2 is SAAAGT. V lost 4 bases to trimming and J lost 9 bases, with 18 bases between them. The CDR3 is 15 amino acids. CDR3 loop: CASSFPLGASQKLFF. The DNA of the CDR3 is TGTGCCAGCAGTTTTCCGTTAGGGGCGTCACAAAAACTGTTTTTT.

The chain has TRBV6-1 and TRBJ1-2; tentatively, D is TRBD1 (5 bases). The V gene lost 8 bases and the J gene lost 1 base, with 8 bases spanning the gap. Germline V lookup: CDR1 MNHNS, CDR2 SASEGT. This CDR3 spans 12 amino acids. Here the CDR3 reads CASSTVNYGYTF. Here the CDR3 DNA reads TGTGCCAGCTCGACAGTTAACTATGGCTACACCTTC.

This clone was seen more than once but under ten times. Here the CDR3 DNA reads TGTGCCAGCAGTCCCCCTCACGTGTGGAACACTGAAGCTTTCTTT. Its translation is CASSPPHVWNTEAFF. The chain joins TRBV28 to TRBJ1-1; no firm D call. CDR3 length equals 15 residues. Trimming took 5 bases from V and 1 from J, leaving 14 bases between them. Germline CDR1 MDHEN, CDR2 SYDVKM.

The rearrangement uses TRBV18 and TRBJ1-1; no reliable D call. Germline CDR1 and CDR2: KGHSH and LQKENI. The CDR3 is made up of 12 amino acids. V was shortened by 3 bases and J by 8 bases, with 10 bases between the two germline ends. Written as DNA, the CDR3 is TGTGCCAGCTCACCCGCGGCCATGGAAGCTTTCTTT. It encodes CASSPAAMEAFF.

This chain connects TRBV5-4 to TRBJ1-2; D may be TRBD1 (6 bases). Trimming took 2 bases from V and 4 from J, leaving 12 bases between them. The CDR3 covers 14 residues. Germline CDR1 is SGHNT and CDR2 is YYREEE (reference sequence). The CDR3 DNA is TGTGCCAGCAGCTTCCAGGGGACTCGCTATGGCTACACCTTC. Its translation is CASSFQGTRYGYTF.

The V gene is TRBV2, the J gene TRBJ1-2; no firm D call. Per the germline V gene, CDR1 is SNHLY and CDR2 is FYNNEI. Trimming stripped 2 bases from V and 8 bases from J, with 12 bases between. There are 13 residues in the CDR3. CDR3: CASSEPGLPGYTF. The CDR3 bases are TGTGCCAGCAGTGAACCCGGACTACCAGGCTACACCTTC.

The genes are TRBV6-6 and TRBJ2-1, with 7 positions matching TRBD1. V lost 2 bases to trimming and J lost 1 base; unmatched junction nucleotides: 2. This CDR3 region has 15 residues. Looked up from germline, CDR1 is MNHNY and CDR2 is SVGAGI (reference sequence). This CDR3 reads CASSYPTGSYNEQFF. CDR3 sequence (DNA): TGTGCCAGCAGTTACCCGACAGGGTCCTACAATGAGCAGTTCTTC.

The chain links TRBV7-8 to TRBJ2-2; no firm D call. The CDR3 is 17 amino acids. Germline V lookup: CDR1 SGHVS, CDR2 FQNEAQ. V shed 1 base and J shed 0 bases, with 12 bases lying between them. The CDR3 sequence: CASSLVLQISNTGELFF. In DNA, the CDR3 is TGTGCCAGCAGCTTAGTCTTGCAAATATCGAACACCGGGGAGCTGTTTTTT.

The chain couples TRBV7-2 to TRBJ2-3; maybe TRBD1 (5 bases). The CDR3 runs 16 residues. Germline values: CDR1 SGHTA, CDR2 FQGNSA. The germline V and J ends were trimmed by 2 bases and 0 bases, with 12 bases remaining between them. CDR3: CASSLQAGSSTDTQYF. CDR3 bases: TGTGCCAGCAGCTTACAGGCAGGGTCTAGCACAGATACGCAGTATTTT. Drawing the rest from reference TRBV7-2 and TRBJ2-3, the complete variable domain is GAGVSQSPSNKVTEKGKDVELRCDPISGHTALYWYRQSLGQGLEFLIYFQGNSAPDKSGLPSDRFSAERTGGSVSTLTIQRTQQEDSAVYLCASSLQAGSSTDTQYFGPGTRLTVL.

Notes on this clone: One junction end does not reproduce the germline sequence, and a read error may be involved. V usage is TRBV11-3 and J usage is TRBJ1-1; 8 bases are shared with TRBD1. CDR1 SGHNT and CDR2 YENEEA come from the germline V gene. The CDR3 contains 14 residues. The CDR3 spells CASTLGQGSTEAFF. Written as DNA, the CDR3 is TGTGCCAGCACCTTAGGACAGGGAAGCACTGAAGCTTTCTTT. The whole variable domain, filled in from reference TRBV11-3 and TRBJ1-1, reads EAGVVQSPRYKIIEKKQPVAFWCNPISGHNTLYWYLQNLGQGPELLIRYENEEAVDDSQLPKDRFSAERLKGVDSTLKIQPAELGDSAVYLCASTLGQGSTEAFFGQGTRLTVV.